These 14 T cell receptor beta chains were all obtained from the same sample, sequenced in a study of blood T cell repertoires in COVID-19. The table came from immunoSEQ multiplex PCR; TCRdb's copy has only in-frame clones and leaves some out. This table holds around 320,000 clones, 87% found once. Sequencing input: peripheral blood. Receptors were obtained from a man in his late teens or twenties with active or convalescent COVID-19.

The genes are TRBV19 and TRBJ2-1; tentatively, D is TRBD2 (5 bases). This CDR3 has 15 amino acids. Germline assignment: CDR1 LNHDA and CDR2 SQIVND (reference sequence). Trimming cost V 3 bases and J 5 bases, with 14 bases left between them. The CDR3 sequence is CASSMGSLRDNEQFF. The CDR3 coding sequence is TGTGCCAGTAGTATGGGGAGCCTAAGGGACAATGAGCAGTTCTTC.

J is TRBJ2-7 and V is TRBV6-2 or TRBV6-3; 7 positions match TRBD1. Germline lookup yields CDR1 MNHEY and CDR2 SVGEGT. V lost 5 bases, J lost 6 bases, and 10 bases stayed unmatched. The CDR3 runs to 14 residues. In DNA form, the CDR3 reads TGTGCCAGCAGTAACCGGGACAGCCTTGGCGAGCAGTACTTC. Translation: CASSNRDSLGEQYF.

V usage is TRBV6-5 and J usage is TRBJ2-3; D gene unclear. The CDR3 has 13 amino acids. Germline V lookup: CDR1 MNHEY, CDR2 SVGAGI. The V end was cut by 3 bases, the J end by 0 bases, with 4 bases between. The CDR3 loop is CASSYTSTDTQYF. In nucleotides, the CDR3 is TGTGCCAGCAGTTATACTAGCACAGATACGCAGTATTTT.

The rearrangement uses TRBV27 and TRBJ2-1; TRBD1 is a possible D gene (6 bases). V was cut by 7 bases and J by 5 bases, with 15 bases left in between. CDR3 size: 14 residues. The germline V gene encodes CDR1 MNHEY and CDR2 SMNVEV (reference sequence). As DNA, the CDR3 is TGTGCCAGCACCTTCAGGGGTATGGACAATGAGCAGTTCTTC. Protein sequence: CASTFRGMDNEQFF.

On this clone itself: Other DNA sequences in the same sample also yield this CDR3. V and J are TRBV7-2 and TRBJ1-5, with D tentatively TRBD1 (5 bases). CDR3 length: 15 amino acids. Trimming cost V 3 bases and J 0 bases, with 9 bases left between them. CDR1 and CDR2 (germline): SGHTA, FQGNSA. CDR3 DNA sequence: TGTGCCAGCAGCTTTTCAGGGTATAGCAATCAGCCCCAGCATTTT. This translates into CASSFSGYSNQPQHF.

The chain couples TRBV23-1 to TRBJ2-7; TRBD1 matches at 7 bases. TRBV23-1 is flagged as an ORF with uncertain function. This CDR3 is 18 amino acids long. V was pared by 6 bases and J by 0 bases, with 17 bases of the junction left unmatched. This chain's CDR3 is CASSPIDGQDHGSYEQYF. The CDR3 DNA sequence: TGCGCCAGCAGCCCGATAGATGGACAGGACCACGGCTCCTACGAGCAGTACTTC.

The chain joins TRBV4-1 to TRBJ1-5, with 7 bases lining up with TRBD1. This CDR3 comprises 15 residues. From germline, CDR1 is MGHRA and CDR2 YSYEKL. Unmatched junction bases numbered 5, after V lost 3 bases and J lost 3 bases. The CDR3 reads CASSHSGTVNQPQHF. CDR3 in DNA: TGCGCCAGCAGCCACTCAGGGACAGTCAATCAGCCCCAGCATTTT.

The V gene is TRBV7-9, the J gene TRBJ2-7; 8 positions match TRBD1. J lost 3 bases, V lost 5 bases, and 0 bases had no gene match. The CDR3 totals 12 residues. Germline lookup yields CDR1 SEHNR and CDR2 FQNEAQ (reference sequence). The CDR3 reads CASSGTGYEQYF. CDR3 DNA sequence: TGTGCCAGCAGCGGGACAGGCTACGAGCAGTACTTC.

V gene TRBV12-3 or TRBV12-4 combines with J gene TRBJ1-2; D is perhaps TRBD1 (5 bases). The CDR3 length is 12 residues. V was clipped by 8 bases and J by 5 bases, with 12 bases between them. The CDR3 DNA is TGTGCCAGCCAGGGTACAGATTATGGCTACACCTTC. Amino acid sequence: CASQGTDYGYTF.

The genes are TRBV27 and TRBJ2-3; maybe TRBD1 (5 bases). This CDR3 comprises 16 residues. V was trimmed by 2 bases and J by 3 bases, leaving 15 bases between them. CDR1 is MNHEY and CDR2 is SMNVEV in the germline V gene (reference sequence). The DNA for the CDR3 is TGTGCCAGCAGTTTAAAGGCCAGGGCTAGGACAGATACGCAGTATTTT. The encoded protein is CASSLKARARTDTQYF.

The V call is TRBV7-2, the J call TRBJ2-7; TRBD1 matches at 7 bases. CDR3 length equals 13 residues. The germline CDR1 and CDR2 sequences are SGHTA and FQGNSA. V gave up 6 bases and J gave up 4 bases; unmatched junction bases: 6. CDR3 loop: CASSWDSRYEQYF. CDR3 sequence (DNA): TGTGCCAGCAGTTGGGACAGCCGATACGAGCAGTACTTC.

This chain links TRBV7-6 with TRBJ2-2, with 7 bases matching TRBD2. The J segment lost 4 bases and the V segment lost 5 bases, leaving 4 bases of the junction unmatched. Germline V CDR1 and CDR2: SGHVS, FNYEAQ. This CDR3 has 14 amino acids. The CDR3 region is CASSHSGATGELFF. The CDR3 region has the DNA TGTGCCAGCAGCCACAGCGGGGCCACCGGGGAGCTGTTTTTT.

There are a few counts of this clone. The chain combines TRBV9 with TRBJ1-5; D ambiguous. The CDR3 contains 13 residues. CDR1 and CDR2 (germline): SGDLS, YYNGEE. V was trimmed by 0 bases and J by 4 bases, leaving 5 bases between them. CDR3 protein: CASSVDGNQPQHF. DNA of the CDR3: TGTGCCAGCAGCGTAGACGGGAATCAGCCCCAGCATTTT.

This clone was counted a few times. J is TRBJ2-3 and V is TRBV4-1; 8 bases fit TRBD2. V shed 1 base, J shed 4 bases, and the junction held 7 bases outside the gene matches. CDR1 and CDR2 (germline): MGHRA, YSYEKL. This CDR3 has 16 amino acids. The CDR3 here is CASSQGLASLADTQYF. CDR3 coding DNA: TGCGCCAGCAGCCAAGGACTAGCGAGTTTAGCAGATACGCAGTATTTT.